The sequence of this TCR beta chain was determined in a study of technical replicates of blood from a handful of donors. The data were produced by immunoSEQ multiplex PCR, yet TCRdb's version contains in-frame clones alone and is incomplete. The sample records approximately 44,000 clones, around 96% being singletons. The J segment lost 0 bases and the V segment lost 3 bases, leaving 1 base of the junction unmatched. Germline V gene lookup returns CDR1 SGHNT and CDR2 YYREEE (reference sequence). The CDR3 is made up of 15 amino acids. The clonotype comes from a human donor in good health. Sequences were obtained from T cells isolated from PBMCs. The chain employs TRBV5-4 and TRBJ2-5; 11 bases fit TRBD1. The CDR3 sequence: CASSWTGGNQETQYF. CDR3 sequence (DNA): TGTGCCAGCAGCTGGACAGGGGGCAACCAAGAGACCCAGTACTTC.